This T cell receptor beta chain was found in a study of cytotoxic CD8 clonotypes in ibrutinib-treated CLL. The overall study: Patients: more than 10 relapsed/refractory, 15 treatment-naive, roughly 17 IGHV unmutated.

Investigators sought sequencing depths of between 1 in 200,000 and 1 in 1 million T cells. Method: immunoSEQ multiplex PCR; TCRdb's copy keeps in-frame clones and lacks some. The profile shows 300,000 or so clones, over 60% of them singletons. Notes on this clone: Antigen unknown.

Germline V gene lookup returns CDR1 SGHNT and CDR2 YYREEE (reference sequence). The CDR3 is made up of 14 amino acids. The V end lost 10 bases, the J end lost 8 bases, and 24 bases lay between the germline ends. Broader study findings: Sustained-remission and progressing patients' sampling times differed. Few clonotypes were public, and these shrank or held steady under treatment.

This receptor was taken from a human donor with chronic lymphocytic leukemia. The chain uses TRBV5-4 and TRBJ1-2; D is perhaps TRBD1 (5 bases). This specimen consisted of PBMCs, obtained after 36 months of ibrutinib treatment. The CDR3 sequence: CAEYMGPGVRGYTF. DNA of the CDR3: TGTGCCGAATATATGGGACCGGGAGTTCGCGGCTACACCTTC.